A single sample gave rise to the 13 T cell receptor beta chains below, sequenced in a study of shared clonotypes between healthy human individuals. Sequencing was performed with immunoSEQ multiplex PCR; in TCRdb, only in-frame clones are kept and a portion is missing. This sample carries about 680,000 clones, 73% of them seen once, and the ten largest clones take around 2%. The material sequenced was memory CD4+ T cells sorted from blood. Documented subset: CD45RA-negative fraction. The source is a woman aged 25-40 years in good health.

The sample holds many counts of this clone. Other DNA sequences in the same sample also yield this CDR3. This chain joins TRBV6-1 and TRBJ2-1; D is possibly TRBD2 (5 bases). Germline CDR1 is MNHNS and CDR2 is SASEGT. The V gene lost 1 base and the J gene lost 0 bases, with 7 bases spanning the gap. There are 15 residues in the CDR3. In DNA, the CDR3 is TGTGCCAGCAGTGAAGGCCGGGGCTCCTACAATGAGCAGTTCTTC. This codes for CASSEGRGSYNEQFF.

The J gene is TRBJ2-5, the V gene TRBV28; perhaps TRBD2 as D (7 bases). This CDR3 comprises 17 residues. The ends were cut back, 2 bases at V and 5 bases at J, with 21 bases in the middle. Per the germline V gene, CDR1 is MDHEN and CDR2 is SYDVKM. CDR3 sequence reads: CASSLGSMGGRRETQYF. In nucleotides, the CDR3 is TGTGCCAGCAGTTTAGGGTCGATGGGGGGGCGCCGGGAGACCCAGTACTTC.

This rearrangement joins TRBV5-1 to TRBJ2-7; D is perhaps TRBD2 (6 bases). The CDR3 spans 15 residues. Between the trimmed V and J ends, which lost 3 bases and 3 bases, there was a span of 16 bases. Germline V gene sequence: CDR1 SGHRS, CDR2 YFSETQ. The CDR3 region is CASSWDFYRGYEQYF. The CDR3 bases are TGCGCCAGCAGCTGGGACTTTTATCGGGGCTACGAGCAGTACTTC. The full variable domain, with the rest looked up from reference TRBV5-1 and TRBJ2-7, is KAGVTQTPRYLIKTRGQQVTLSCSPISGHRSVSWYQQTPGQGLQFLFEYFSETQRNKGNFPGRFSGRQFSNSRSEMNVSTLELGDSALYLCASSWDFYRGYEQYFGPGTRLTVT.

The J gene is TRBJ2-2, the V gene TRBV6-6; a possible D gene is TRBD2 (6 bases). This CDR3 has 14 residues. The germline V and J ends were trimmed by 5 bases and 0 bases, with 7 bases remaining between them. The germline gives CDR1 MNHNY, CDR2 SVGAGI (reference sequence). DNA for the CDR3: TGTGCCAGCAGTACGGGAGCGAACACCGGGGAGCTGTTTTTT. Protein sequence: CASSTGANTGELFF.

The chain couples TRBV2 to TRBJ2-3; TRBD2 matches at 7 bases. The CDR3 is 14 amino acids. The germline CDR1 and CDR2 sequences are SNHLY and FYNNEI. V trimming: 8 bases; J trimming: 2 bases; junction bases outside the gene matches: 7. The CDR3 DNA follows: TGTGCCAGCGGGAGGGTGGGAGCCACAGATACGCAGTATTTT. It translates to CASGRVGATDTQYF.

The sample holds a few counts of this clone. This sample also contains other DNA sequences that code for the same CDR3. The chain links TRBV20-1 to TRBJ1-1; D gene unclear. The CDR3 is 11 residues long. Germline V lookup: CDR1 DFQATT, CDR2 SNEGSKA (reference sequence). The V end lost 3 bases, the J end lost 3 bases, and 5 bases lay between the germline ends. CDR3 residues: CSARGYTEAFF. CDR3 nucleotide sequence: TGCAGTGCTAGGGGGTACACTGAAGCTTTCTTT.

This clone was seen at least ten times. The J gene is TRBJ1-1, the V gene TRBV10-1, with TRBD1 matching over 7 bases. The CDR3 consists of 13 residues. Germline assignment: CDR1 WNHNN and CDR2 SYGVQD (reference sequence). The junction had 3 bases not matched to a gene; V was cut back by 3 bases and J by 5 bases. Here the CDR3 DNA reads TGCGCCAGCAGTGAAGGGGGCCTAACTGAAGCTTTCTTT. Amino acid sequence: CASSEGGLTEAFF.

This sequence joins TRBV28 and TRBJ1-5, with D perhaps TRBD1 (5 bases). The V end lost 7 bases, the J end lost 6 bases, and 10 bases lay between the germline ends. The germline V gene encodes CDR1 MDHEN and CDR2 SYDVKM. This CDR3 is 12 amino acids long. The CDR3 here is CASTGYGQPQHF. The CDR3 coding sequence is TGTGCCAGCACAGGGTATGGTCAGCCCCAGCATTTT.

J is TRBJ1-5 and V is TRBV6-6, with D possibly TRBD1 on 6 matching bases. The CDR3 spans 15 residues. The germline V and J ends were trimmed by 2 bases and 6 bases, with 14 bases remaining between them. Germline V gene sequence: CDR1 MNHNY, CDR2 SVGAGI (reference sequence). CDR3 amino acids: CASSYDGTGIQPQHF. The CDR3 DNA sequence: TGTGCCAGCAGTTACGACGGCACAGGGATTCAGCCCCAGCATTTT.

The V and J genes are TRBV18 and TRBJ2-7, with 12 nucleotides matching TRBD2. CDR3 size: 15 residues. Germline loops: CDR1 KGHSH, CDR2 LQKENI. V was pared by 4 bases and J by 2 bases, with 3 bases of the junction left unmatched. This CDR3 reads CASSRGLAGPYEQYF. For the CDR3, the DNA is TGTGCCAGCTCACGAGGACTAGCGGGGCCCTACGAGCAGTACTTC. The complete variable domain, with remaining parts taken from reference TRBV18 and TRBJ2-7, reads NAGVMQNPRHLVRRRGQEARLRCSPMKGHSHVYWYRQLPEEGLKFMVYLQKENIIDESGMPKERFSAEFPKEGPSILRIQQVVRGDSAAYFCASSRGLAGPYEQYFGPGTRLTVT.

The chain employs TRBV20-1 and TRBJ2-7; unclear D gene. The CDR3 spans 11 residues. The V and J ends lost 2 bases and 7 bases respectively, with 9 bases between them. Germline V gives CDR1 DFQATT, CDR2 SNEGSKA (reference sequence). CDR3 DNA sequence: TGCAGTGCTAGACAGGTTTGGGAGCAGTACTTC. Amino acid sequence: CSARQVWEQYF.

The rearrangement joins TRBV7-2 to TRBJ2-7; TRBD2 might be the D (6 bases). The CDR3 covers 15 residues. Deletions cut 5 bases from V and 2 bases from J, with 16 bases between. From germline, CDR1 is SGHTA and CDR2 FQGNSA. This CDR3 is CASSKEGLAAYEQYF. In DNA, the CDR3 is TGTGCCAGCAGCAAAGAGGGACTGGCAGCCTACGAGCAGTACTTC.

The chain couples TRBV7-3 to TRBJ2-3, with 12 bases that match TRBD2. The length of the CDR3 is 15 residues. Germline trimming cut 6 bases from V and 2 bases from J; bases unmatched to any gene: 3. CDR1 and CDR2 (germline): SGHTA, FQGTGA. The CDR3, as DNA: TGTGCCAGCAGGCGGACTAGCGGGAACACAGATACGCAGTATTTT. This encodes CASRRTSGNTDTQYF.